This TCR beta chain was sequenced for a study of blood T cell repertoires in COVID-19. Study-wide context: The analysed material was cDNA or gDNA that came from T cells, B-cell-depleted T cells, or PBMCs.

Profiled with immunoSEQ multiplex PCR; TCRdb holds only in-frame clones, not every one. This table holds roughly 80,000 clones, approximately 89% found once. V was clipped by 8 bases and J by 4 bases, with 10 bases between them. Germline CDR1 and CDR2: MDHEN and SYDVKM. The CDR3 is 12 residues long. The chain uses TRBV28 and TRBJ2-3; a weak D match, TRBD2 (6 bases). This clonotype originated in a man aged 45 to 65 with COVID-19, enrolled during active disease. Sequencing used peripheral blood. The CDR3 region is CASLGGADTQYF. The CDR3 coding sequence is TGTGCCAGCCTGGGAGGAGCAGATACGCAGTATTTT.